The present TCR beta chain was sequenced within a study of T cell repertoires in cytomegalovirus infection. Study summary: An indication of both CMV infection and matching HLA type came from public TCR beta signatures. Overall study results and limits: CMV-specific TCR beta clonotypes restricted by HLA-C dominated the ex vivo response. Summed frequency of shared TCR beta families picked out CMV carriers who also had the relevant HLA.

The table lists this clonotype with many counts. Its target is not known. Germline is not matched at one junction end, which may reflect a read error. This CDR3 comprises 13 residues. Germline lookup yields CDR1 LNHDA and CDR2 SQIVND (reference sequence). TCRdb itself ran the reads through MiXCR, one entry per CDR3 protein. The data contain 630,000 or so distinct CDR3 sequences, roughly 26% of them singletons. The clonotype comes from a human donor in good health (CMV status not recorded). Some clones in this sample may be carry-over from other donors' samples. The sample was CD8+ T cells from PBMCs. This chain connects TRBV19 to TRBJ1-5; D gene uncertain. CDR3 amino acids: CASSISSNQPQHF. The DNA for the CDR3 is TGTGCCAGCAGTATAAGTAGCAATCAGCCCCAGCATTTT.